This T cell receptor beta chain was observed in a study of Ad26.COV2.S vaccination and SARS-CoV-2 variants. J lost 7 bases, V lost 5 bases, and 5 bases had no gene match. Germline CDR1 MNHEY, CDR2 SMNVEV (reference sequence). CDR3 size: 14 residues. Here immunoSEQ multiplex PCR was the method, and the copy in TCRdb shows in-frame clones only, minus some. This sample yields 300,000 to 350,000 clones, of which about 90% are seen a single time; 5.5% belongs to the top ten. The treatment: approximately 18 received Ad26.COV2.S at low or high dose, single or two shots; about 5 received placebo; per-sample allocation not given. The samples date from day 63 after the first vaccine or placebo injection.

Sequencing was performed on peripheral blood, taken in a trial of Ad26.COV2.S vaccine versus placebo. The chain has TRBV27 and TRBJ1-6, with 7 bases identical to TRBD1. This clonotype was obtained from a person between 18 and 65 years old who received the Ad26.COV2.S COVID-19 vaccine or a placebo. The CDR3 spells CASSDRESNSPLHF. The CDR3 DNA sequence: TGTGCCAGCAGTGACAGGGAATCAAATTCACCCCTCCACTTT.